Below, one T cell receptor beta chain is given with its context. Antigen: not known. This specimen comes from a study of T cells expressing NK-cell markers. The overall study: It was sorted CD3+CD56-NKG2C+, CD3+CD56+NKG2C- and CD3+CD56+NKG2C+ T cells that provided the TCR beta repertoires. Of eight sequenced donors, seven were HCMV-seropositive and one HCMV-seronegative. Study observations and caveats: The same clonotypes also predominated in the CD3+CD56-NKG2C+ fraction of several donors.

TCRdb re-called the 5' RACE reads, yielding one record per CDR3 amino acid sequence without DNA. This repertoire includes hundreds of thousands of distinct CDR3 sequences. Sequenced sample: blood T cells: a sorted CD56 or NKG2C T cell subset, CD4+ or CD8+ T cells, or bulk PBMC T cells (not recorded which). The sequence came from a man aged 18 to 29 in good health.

The CDR3 sequence is CASSNTGGKAKNIQYF. The chain links TRBV7-9 to TRBJ2-4; TCRdb's D call of TRBD1 is untestable without DNA. The CDR3 loop spans 16 amino acids. Looked up from germline, CDR1 is SEHNR and CDR2 is FQNEAQ (reference sequence).